This T cell receptor beta chain derives from a study of Graves' ophthalmopathy and Graves' hyperthyroidism. Only a few counts were recorded for this clonotype. This CDR3 has 12 residues. CDR1 and CDR2 (germline): SGHTA, FQGNSA. Trimming took 9 bases from V and 5 from J, leaving 13 bases between them. RNA transcripts were the template, and TCR beta CDR3 regions were amplified from them. HTBI primers served in a first-round RT-PCR, which a second-round multiplex PCR followed. A single record per CDR3 protein comes from TCRdb applying MiXCR to the multiplex PCR reads. The data show some 380,000 distinct CDR3 sequences, 15% seen once. By definition, stable hyperthyroidism involved no ophthalmopathy within 18 months of follow-up. Sampling more than 9 ml of fresh peripheral blood provided the PBMCs.

This clonotype was sampled from a woman aged 18-30 years with stable Graves' hyperthyroidism. This chain connects TRBV7-2 to TRBJ2-5; D gene ambiguous. Sequencing used peripheral blood. The CDR3 nucleotides read TGTGCCAGTTCTTGGAGTGGGGAGACCCAGTACTTC. Its translation is CASSWSGETQYF. Together with reference TRBV7-2 and TRBJ2-5, the CDR3 gives the full variable domain: GAGVSQSPSNKVTEKGKDVELRCDPISGHTALYWYRQSLGQGLEFLIYFQGNSAPDKSGLPSDRFSAERTGGSVSTLTIQRTQQEDSAVYLCASSWSGETQYFGPGTRLLVL.